The present entry profiles one T cell receptor (delta chain) with its context. The protein recorded in TCRdb matches a much larger clone and deviates from this DNA's translation at residue 10, suggesting a read error; the protein here is obtained by translating the DNA. The V gene end was trimmed by 0 bases and the J gene end by 0 bases; junction bases not matched to a gene: 10. Germline CDR1 and CDR2: GEAIGNYY and EKD. The CDR3 is 18 amino acids. The receptor sequences were amplified from genomic DNA of peripheral blood mononuclear cells. Age- and sex-matched healthy adult donors provided control blood. This specimen belongs to a study of gamma delta lymphoproliferative disorders and STAT genes. Overall study: The LymphoTrack Dx TCRG Assay amplified gamma chains from at least 50 ng of genomic DNA.

TCRdb re-processed the multiplex PCR reads using CATT. Seen here are approximately 960 delta-chain clones, around 1.9% observed once, and the top ten hold approximately 73%. Sequencing used blood. This chain uses TRDV2 with TRDJ1; TRDD3 aligns across 9 bases. The origin of this receptor is a human donor in good health. In DNA form, the CDR3 reads TGTGCCTGTGACACCGTAACTGGGGGACAGATGTACACCGATAAACTCATCTTT. Translation gives CACDTVTGGQMYTDKLIF.